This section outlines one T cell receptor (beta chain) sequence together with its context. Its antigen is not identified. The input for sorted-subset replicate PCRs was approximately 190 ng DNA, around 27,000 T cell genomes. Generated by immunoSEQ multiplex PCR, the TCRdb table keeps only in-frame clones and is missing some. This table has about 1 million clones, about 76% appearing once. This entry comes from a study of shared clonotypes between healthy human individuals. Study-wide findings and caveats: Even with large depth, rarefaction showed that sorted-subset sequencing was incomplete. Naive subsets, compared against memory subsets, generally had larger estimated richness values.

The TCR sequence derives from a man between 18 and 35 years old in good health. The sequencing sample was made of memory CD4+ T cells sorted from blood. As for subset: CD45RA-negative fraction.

The CDR3 protein is CASSWGSERLTYEQYF. The CDR3 bases are TGCGCCAGCAGCTGGGGGTCTGAGCGGCTAACCTACGAGCAGTACTTC. The chain couples TRBV5-1 to TRBJ2-7; D possibly matches TRBD1 or TRBD2 (5 bases each). This CDR3 has 16 amino acids. Germline-derived CDR1 and CDR2 are SGHRS and YFSETQ. The V gene lost 3 bases and the J gene lost 2 bases, with 18 bases spanning the gap.